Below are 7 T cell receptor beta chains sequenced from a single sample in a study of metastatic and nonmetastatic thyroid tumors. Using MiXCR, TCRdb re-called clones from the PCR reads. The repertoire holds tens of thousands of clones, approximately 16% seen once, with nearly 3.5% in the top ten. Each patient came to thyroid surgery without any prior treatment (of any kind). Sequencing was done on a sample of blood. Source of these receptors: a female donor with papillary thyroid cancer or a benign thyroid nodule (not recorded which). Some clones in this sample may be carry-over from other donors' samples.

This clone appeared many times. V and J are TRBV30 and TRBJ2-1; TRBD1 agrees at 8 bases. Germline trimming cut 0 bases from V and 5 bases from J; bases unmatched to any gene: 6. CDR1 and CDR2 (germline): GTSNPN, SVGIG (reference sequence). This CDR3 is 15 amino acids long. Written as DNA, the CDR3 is TGTGCCTGGAGTGTTGACAGGGGTTGGGACAATGAGCAGTTCTTC. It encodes CAWSVDRGWDNEQFF. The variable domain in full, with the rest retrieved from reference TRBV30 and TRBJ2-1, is SQTIHQWPATLVQPVGSPLSLECTVEGTSNPNLYWYRQAAGRGLQLLFYSVGIGQISSEVPQNLSASRPQDRQFILSSKKLLLSDSGFYLCAWSVDRGWDNEQFFGPGTRLTVL.

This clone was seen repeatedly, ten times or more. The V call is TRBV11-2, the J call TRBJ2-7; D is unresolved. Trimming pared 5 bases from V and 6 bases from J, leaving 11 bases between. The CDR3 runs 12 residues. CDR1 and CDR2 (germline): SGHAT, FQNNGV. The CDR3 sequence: CASSPVFPEQYF. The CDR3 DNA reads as TGTGCCAGCAGCCCAGTTTTCCCCGAGCAGTACTTC.

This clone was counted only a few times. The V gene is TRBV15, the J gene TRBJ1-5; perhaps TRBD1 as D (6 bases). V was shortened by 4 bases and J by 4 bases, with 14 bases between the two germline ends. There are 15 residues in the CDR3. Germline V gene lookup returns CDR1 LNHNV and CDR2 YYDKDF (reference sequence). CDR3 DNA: TGTGCCACCAGCATGGGACATTTTGGTAATCAGCCCCAGCATTTT. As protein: CATSMGHFGNQPQHF.

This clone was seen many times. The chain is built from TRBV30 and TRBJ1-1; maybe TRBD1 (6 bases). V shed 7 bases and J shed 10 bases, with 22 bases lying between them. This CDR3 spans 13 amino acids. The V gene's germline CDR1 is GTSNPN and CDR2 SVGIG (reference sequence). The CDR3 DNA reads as TGTGCCTCGGAAGGCAGGGGCACTCTCGGAGCTTTCTTT. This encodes CASEGRGTLGAFF.

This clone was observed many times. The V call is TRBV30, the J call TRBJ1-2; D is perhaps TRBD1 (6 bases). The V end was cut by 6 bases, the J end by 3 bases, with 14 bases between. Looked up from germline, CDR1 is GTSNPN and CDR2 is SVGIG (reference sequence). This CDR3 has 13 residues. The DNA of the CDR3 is TGTGCCTGCCACACAGGGCCGGACTATGGCTACACCTTC. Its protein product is CACHTGPDYGYTF.

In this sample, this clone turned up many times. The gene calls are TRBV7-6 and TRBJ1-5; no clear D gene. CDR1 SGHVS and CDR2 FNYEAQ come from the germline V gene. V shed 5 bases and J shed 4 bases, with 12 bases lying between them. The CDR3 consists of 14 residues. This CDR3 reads CASSPNGRNQPQHF. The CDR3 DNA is TGTGCCAGCAGCCCCAATGGCAGAAATCAGCCCCAGCATTTT.

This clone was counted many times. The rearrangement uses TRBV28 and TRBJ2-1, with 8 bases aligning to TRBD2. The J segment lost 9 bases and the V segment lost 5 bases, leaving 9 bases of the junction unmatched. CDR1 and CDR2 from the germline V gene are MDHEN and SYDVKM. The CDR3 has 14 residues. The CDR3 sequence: CASSPVAGKGEQFF. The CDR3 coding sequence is TGTGCCAGCAGTCCGGTAGCGGGAAAGGGTGAGCAGTTCTTC. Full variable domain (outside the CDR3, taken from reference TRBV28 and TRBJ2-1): DVKVTQSSRYLVKRTGEKVFLECVQDMDHENMFWYRQDPGLGLRLIYFSYDVKMKEKGDIPEGYSVSREKKERFSLILESASTNQTSMYLCASSPVAGKGEQFFGPGTRLTVL.